This passage covers 24 T cell receptor beta chains from one sample sequenced in a study of T cell repertoires in ileal Crohn's disease. Data came from immunoSEQ multiplex PCR; TCRdb stores just in-frame clones and leaves some out. In the table there are about 16,000 clones, around nine tenths of which are singletons. Sequenced input: ileal tissue. These receptors came from an adult with Crohn's disease.

The chain couples TRBV12-5 to TRBJ2-1; 11 nucleotides align to TRBD2. CDR1 and CDR2 from the germline V gene are LGHNT and FRNRAP. CDR3 size: 15 residues. The J segment lost 5 bases and the V segment lost 6 bases, leaving 6 bases of the junction unmatched. CDR3 coding DNA: TGTGCTAGTGGAACTACTAGCGGGGGTAACAATGAGCAGTTCTTC. It translates to CASGTTSGGNNEQFF.

This chain uses TRBV7-8 with TRBJ1-2, with D unclear. CDR1 and CDR2 from the germline V gene are SGHVS and FQNEAQ. There are 13 residues in the CDR3. Trimming pared 1 base from V and 7 bases from J, leaving 10 bases between. The CDR3 DNA sequence: TGTGCCAGCAGCTTAGTACATAAGATTGGCTACACCTTC. The encoded protein is CASSLVHKIGYTF.

This clone was detected only once. This chain connects TRBV7-2 to TRBJ2-7; 9 bases are shared with TRBD2. This CDR3 contains 16 residues. V lost 4 bases and J lost 7; bases outside the gene matches: 14. Germline V gene sequence: CDR1 SGHTA, CDR2 FQGNSA. CDR3 DNA sequence: TGTGCCAGCAGCTCGCCCGCCGCGGGAGGGAATGTTGAGCAGTACTTC. Translated: CASSSPAAGGNVEQYF.

This rearrangement joins TRBV28 to TRBJ2-7, with D possibly TRBD2 on 6 matching bases. Trimming took 6 bases from V and 3 from J, leaving 18 bases between them. CDR1 is MDHEN, CDR2 SYDVKM, per germline. The CDR3 spans 15 residues. The CDR3 protein is CASRSLTAGNYEQYF. In DNA form, the CDR3 reads TGTGCCAGCAGGAGCCTGACGGCGGGAAACTACGAGCAGTACTTC.

V gene TRBV10-3 combines with J gene TRBJ1-5; 7 bases map to TRBD1. V was pared by 6 bases and J by 4 bases, with 15 bases of the junction left unmatched. Germline CDR1 reads ENHRY; CDR2 reads SYGVKD. The CDR3 is made up of 17 amino acids. CDR3 region: CAIRYRGTERLNQPQHF. In DNA form, the CDR3 reads TGTGCCATCAGATATAGGGGGACAGAGAGGTTGAATCAGCCCCAGCATTTT.

The chain is built from TRBV5-1 and TRBJ2-5, with 7 bases aligning to TRBD1. The CDR3 covers 14 residues. Germline V CDR1 and CDR2: SGHRS, YFSETQ. V shed 4 bases, J shed 5 bases, and the junction held 8 bases outside the gene matches. Here the CDR3 reads CASSPQQGMETQYF. The CDR3 region has the DNA TGCGCCAGCAGCCCGCAACAGGGGATGGAGACCCAGTACTTC.

This chain joins TRBV2 and TRBJ2-5; D is undetermined. This CDR3 comprises 13 residues. Trimming pared 3 bases from V and 1 base from J, leaving 6 bases between. Germline V gene data show CDR1 as SNHLY and CDR2 as FYNNEI. CDR3 residues: CASSDPFQETQYF. As DNA, the CDR3 is TGTGCCAGCAGTGATCCGTTCCAAGAGACCCAGTACTTC.

The V and J genes are TRBV2 and TRBJ1-2; D gene ambiguous. The CDR3 sequence is 13 residues long. Germline V gives CDR1 SNHLY, CDR2 FYNNEI. V was trimmed by 4 bases and J by 3 bases, leaving 9 bases between them. For the CDR3, the DNA is TGTGCCAGCAGTGTCTCGTATTACTATGGCTACACCTTC. This encodes CASSVSYYYGYTF.

The chain recombines TRBV18 with TRBJ1-1; no reliable D call. This CDR3 is 15 amino acids long. The germline V gene has CDR1 KGHSH and CDR2 LQKENI. The V end lost 3 bases, the J end lost 0 bases, and 11 bases lay between the germline ends. CDR3 bases: TGTGCCAGCTCACCGGCACCGGGATTGAACACTGAAGCTTTCTTT. It is translated as CASSPAPGLNTEAFF.

The chain joins TRBV2 to TRBJ2-7; TRBD2 is a possible D gene (5 bases). Trimming stripped 1 base from V and 5 bases from J, with 18 bases between. CDR1 is SNHLY, CDR2 FYNNEI, per germline. The CDR3 is 16 residues long. The CDR3 is CASSEGRLSWSDEQYF. The CDR3 nucleotides read TGTGCCAGCAGTGAAGGGAGGTTAAGTTGGAGTGACGAGCAGTACTTC.

DNA of the CDR3: TGTGCCAGCAGTCCCACCGGCTATGGCTACACCTTC. Residues: CASSPTGYGYTF. The chain employs TRBV28 and TRBJ1-2; D gene unclear. Per the germline V gene, CDR1 is MDHEN and CDR2 is SYDVKM. This CDR3 contains 12 residues. V was cut by 5 bases and J by 4 bases, with 8 bases left in between.

The chain uses TRBV5-1 and TRBJ1-1; no clear D gene. CDR1 is SGHRS, CDR2 YFSETQ, per germline. The CDR3 extends over 14 amino acids. V was clipped by 0 bases and J by 6 bases, with 12 bases between them. For the CDR3, the DNA is TGCGCCAGCAGCTTGGCACGAGTAAGCGCTGAAGCTTTCTTT. It translates to CASSLARVSAEAFF.

The chain joins TRBV5-6 to TRBJ2-5; 7 nucleotides agree with TRBD2. The CDR3 loop spans 15 amino acids. The V gene's germline CDR1 is SGHDT and CDR2 YYEEEE. After removal of 1 base from V and 5 bases from J, the junction contained 8 bases not matched to a gene. CDR3 sequence reads: CASSLSTGGGETQYF. The CDR3 DNA follows: TGTGCCAGCAGCTTGTCTACGGGAGGAGGGGAGACCCAGTACTTC.

This sequence joins TRBV25-1 and TRBJ2-7, with 9 positions matching TRBD1. V shed 5 bases, J shed 5 bases, and the junction held 4 bases outside the gene matches. Per germline, CDR1 MGHDK and CDR2 SYGVNS. CDR3 length: 13 amino acids. CDR3: CASSKQGAHEQYF. For the CDR3, the DNA is TGTGCCAGCAGTAAACAGGGGGCCCACGAGCAGTACTTC.

The sample holds a few counts of this clone. The V call is TRBV12-5, the J call TRBJ2-2; D is ambiguous. The CDR3 is 14 residues long. Trimming removed 2 bases from V and 1 base from J, with 5 bases in between. The germline gives CDR1 LGHNT, CDR2 FRNRAP. CDR3 residues: CASGLSGNTGELFF. DNA for the CDR3: TGTGCTAGTGGTTTGTCAGGGAACACCGGGGAGCTGTTTTTT.

The CDR3 reads CSVDQGWGETQYF. CDR3 coding DNA: TGCAGCGTTGATCAGGGTTGGGGAGAGACCCAGTACTTC. V usage is TRBV29-1 and J usage is TRBJ2-5; D may be TRBD1 (5 bases). Germline CDR1 is SQVTM and CDR2 is ANQGSEA. V dropped 3 bases and J dropped 4 bases, with 12 bases sitting between them. The CDR3 contains 13 residues. The complete variable domain, with remaining parts taken from reference TRBV29-1 and TRBJ2-5, reads SAVISQKPSRDICQRGTSLTIQCQVDSQVTMMFWYRQQPGQSLTLIATANQGSEATYESGFVIDKFPISRPNLTFSTLTVSNMSPEDSSIYLCSVDQGWGETQYFGPGTRLLVL.

This clone was counted once. The rearrangement uses TRBV5-8 and TRBJ1-5; D is possibly TRBD1 (6 bases). This CDR3 is built from 13 residues. Germline V gene data show CDR1 as SGHTS and CDR2 as YDEGEE. Between the trimmed V and J ends, which lost 10 bases and 4 bases, there was a span of 15 bases. DNA for the CDR3: TGTGCCGCAGCCGGACAGAGAAATCAGCCCCAGCATTTT. Translation: CAAAGQRNQPQHF.

The gene calls are TRBV12-5 and TRBJ1-2, with D uncertain. Germline V CDR1 and CDR2: LGHNT, FRNRAP. V dropped 0 bases and J dropped 4 bases, with 9 bases sitting between them. The CDR3 is made up of 14 amino acids. The CDR3 loop reads CASGLVLRVYGYTF. In DNA form, the CDR3 reads TGTGCTAGTGGTTTGGTACTCCGGGTCTATGGCTACACCTTC. The entire variable domain, with the rest obtained from reference TRBV12-5 and TRBJ1-2, is as follows: DARVTQTPRHKVTEMGQEVTMRCQPILGHNTVFWYRQTMMQGLELLAYFRNRAPLDDSGMPKDRFSAEMPDATLATLKIQPSEPRDSAVYFCASGLVLRVYGYTFGSGTRLTVV.

The J gene is TRBJ2-7, the V gene TRBV7-9; no clear D gene. V lost 5 bases and J 2 bases, leaving 10 bases between the germline ends. This CDR3 has 13 amino acids. Per germline, CDR1 SEHNR and CDR2 FQNEAQ (reference sequence). In nucleotides, the CDR3 is TGTGCCAGCAGCCCCCGCAGAACCTACGAGCAGTACTTC. It codes for CASSPRRTYEQYF.

This rearrangement joins TRBV18 to TRBJ2-3; 12 bases are shared with TRBD2. The V gene end was trimmed by 3 bases and the J gene end by 2 bases; junction bases not matched to a gene: 3. The CDR3 loop spans 16 amino acids. Germline lookup yields CDR1 KGHSH and CDR2 LQKENI. For the CDR3, the DNA is TGTGCCAGCTCACCTCGACTAGCGGGAGACACAGATACGCAGTATTTT. As protein: CASSPRLAGDTDTQYF.

The V call is TRBV4-1, the J call TRBJ1-2, with D maybe TRBD1 (5 bases). This CDR3 is built from 14 residues. Germline CDR1 MGHRA, CDR2 YSYEKL. V lost 1 base to trimming and J lost 7 bases, with 13 bases between them. CDR3 residues: CASSQGGGEGGYTF. The CDR3, as DNA: TGCGCCAGCAGCCAAGGAGGAGGGGAGGGTGGCTACACCTTC.

The CDR3 coding sequence is TGTGCCACCAGCAGAGATCAGAACACTGAAGCTTTCTTT. Translation: CATSRDQNTEAFF. The V and J genes are TRBV15 and TRBJ1-1; D is undetermined. This CDR3 has 13 amino acids. Germline-derived CDR1 and CDR2 are LNHNV and YYDKDF (reference sequence). Trimming took 0 bases from V and 1 from J, leaving 3 bases between them.

This chain joins TRBV29-1 and TRBJ1-2; 9 nucleotides agree with TRBD1. Germline lookup yields CDR1 SQVTM and CDR2 ANQGSEA. With 3 bases clipped from V and 8 bases from J, the junction kept 1 base outside the gene matches. CDR3 size: 11 residues. CDR3 DNA sequence: TGCAGCGTTGAGGACAGGGGAGGCTACACCTTC. This gives the protein CSVEDRGGYTF. The full variable domain, completed using reference TRBV29-1 and TRBJ1-2, is SAVISQKPSRDICQRGTSLTIQCQVDSQVTMMFWYRQQPGQSLTLIATANQGSEATYESGFVIDKFPISRPNLTFSTLTVSNMSPEDSSIYLCSVEDRGGYTFGSGTRLTVV.

The chain joins TRBV19 to TRBJ1-4, with 8 bases aligning to TRBD1. Germline V gene data show CDR1 as LNHDA and CDR2 as SQIVND (reference sequence). The CDR3 spans 16 residues. Losses at the gene ends were 7 bases for V and 6 bases for J; bases not matched to a gene: 13. CDR3 in DNA: TGTGCCAGTACCCGAAGTTCGGACAGGGCGTATGAAAAACTGTTTTTT. Protein: CASTRSSDRAYEKLFF.